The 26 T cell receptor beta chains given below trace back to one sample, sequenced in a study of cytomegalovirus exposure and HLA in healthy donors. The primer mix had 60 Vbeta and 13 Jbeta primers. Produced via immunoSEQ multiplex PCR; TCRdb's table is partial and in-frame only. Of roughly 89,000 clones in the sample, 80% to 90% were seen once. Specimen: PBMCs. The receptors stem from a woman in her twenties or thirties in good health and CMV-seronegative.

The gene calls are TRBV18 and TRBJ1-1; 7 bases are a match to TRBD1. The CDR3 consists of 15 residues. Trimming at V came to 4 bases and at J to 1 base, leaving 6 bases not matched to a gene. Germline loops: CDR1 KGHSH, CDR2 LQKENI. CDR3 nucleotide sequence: TGTGCCAGCTCACTTACCGGGACAGCGAACACTGAAGCTTTCTTT. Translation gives CASSLTGTANTEAFF.

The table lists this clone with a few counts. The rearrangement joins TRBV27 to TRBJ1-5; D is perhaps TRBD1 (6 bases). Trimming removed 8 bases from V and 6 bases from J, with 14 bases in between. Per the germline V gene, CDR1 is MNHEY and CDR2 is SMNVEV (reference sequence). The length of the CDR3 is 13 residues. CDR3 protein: CASAQGGGQPQHF. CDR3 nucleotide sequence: TGTGCCAGCGCCCAAGGGGGGGGTCAGCCCCAGCATTTT.

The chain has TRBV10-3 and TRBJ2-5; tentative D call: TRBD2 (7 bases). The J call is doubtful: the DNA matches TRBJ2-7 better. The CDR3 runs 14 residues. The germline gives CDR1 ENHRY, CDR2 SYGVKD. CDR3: CAISREGGHYEQYF. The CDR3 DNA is TGTGCCATCAGTAGAGAGGGGGGGCACTACGAGCAGTACTTC.

The CDR3 sequence is CASSPRDRGVEAFF. CDR3 sequence (DNA): TGTGCCAGCTCACCCCGGGACAGGGGTGTGGAAGCTTTCTTT. The rearrangement uses TRBV18 and TRBJ1-1; the match to TRBD1 covers 10 bases. The germline CDR1 and CDR2 sequences are KGHSH and LQKENI. CDR3 length: 14 residues. V lost 3 bases to trimming and J lost 8 bases; unmatched junction nucleotides: 6.

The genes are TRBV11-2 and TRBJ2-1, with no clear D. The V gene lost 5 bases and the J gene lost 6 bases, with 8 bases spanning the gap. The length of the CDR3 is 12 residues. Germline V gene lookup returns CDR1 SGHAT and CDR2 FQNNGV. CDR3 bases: TGTGCCAGCAGCGGAGTGGGCAATGAGCAGTTCTTC. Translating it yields CASSGVGNEQFF.

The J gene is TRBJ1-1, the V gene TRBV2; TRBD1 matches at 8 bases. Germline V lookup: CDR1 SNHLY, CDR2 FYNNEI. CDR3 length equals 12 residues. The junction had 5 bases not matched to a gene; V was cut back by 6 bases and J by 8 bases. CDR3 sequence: CASSDRGGEAFF. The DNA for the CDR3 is TGTGCCAGCAGCGACAGGGGCGGCGAAGCTTTCTTT.

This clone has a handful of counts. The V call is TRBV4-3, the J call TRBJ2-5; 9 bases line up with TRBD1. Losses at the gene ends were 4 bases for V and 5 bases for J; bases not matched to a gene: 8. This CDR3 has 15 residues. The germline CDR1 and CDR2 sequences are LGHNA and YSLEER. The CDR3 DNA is TGCGCCAGCAGCCCCGGACAGGGGTCATCGGAGACCCAGTACTTC. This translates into CASSPGQGSSETQYF.

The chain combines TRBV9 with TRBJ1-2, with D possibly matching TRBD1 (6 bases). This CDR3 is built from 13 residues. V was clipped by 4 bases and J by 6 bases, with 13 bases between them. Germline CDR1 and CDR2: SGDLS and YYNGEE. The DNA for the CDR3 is TGTGCCAGCAGCCCGTCAGGGGTACATGGCTACACCTTC. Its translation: CASSPSGVHGYTF.

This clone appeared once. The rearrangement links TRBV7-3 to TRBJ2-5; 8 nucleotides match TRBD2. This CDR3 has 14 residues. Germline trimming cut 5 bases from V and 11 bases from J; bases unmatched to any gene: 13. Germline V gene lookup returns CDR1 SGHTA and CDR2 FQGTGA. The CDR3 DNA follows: TGTGCCAGCAGCACCACGGGGGGGACCAGGGAGCAGTACTTC. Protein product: CASSTTGGTREQYF.

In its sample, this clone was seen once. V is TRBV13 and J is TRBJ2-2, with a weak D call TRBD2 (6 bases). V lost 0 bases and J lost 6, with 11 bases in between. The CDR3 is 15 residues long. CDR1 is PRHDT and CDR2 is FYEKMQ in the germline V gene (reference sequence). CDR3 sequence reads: CASSLGLAHAGELFF. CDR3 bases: TGTGCCAGCAGCTTAGGACTAGCACACGCCGGGGAGCTGTTTTTT.

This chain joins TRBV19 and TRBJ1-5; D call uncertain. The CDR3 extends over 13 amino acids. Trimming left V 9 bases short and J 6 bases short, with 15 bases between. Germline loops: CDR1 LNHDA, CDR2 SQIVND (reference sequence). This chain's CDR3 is CASHGQAGQPQHF. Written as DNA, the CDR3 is TGTGCCAGCCACGGTCAGGCTGGTCAGCCCCAGCATTTT.

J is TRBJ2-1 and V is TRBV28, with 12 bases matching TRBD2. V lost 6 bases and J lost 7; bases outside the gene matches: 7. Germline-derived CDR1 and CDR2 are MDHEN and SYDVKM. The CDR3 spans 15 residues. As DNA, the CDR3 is TGTGCCAGCAGCAGACGACTAGCGGGAGATAATGAGCAGTTCTTC. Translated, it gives CASSRRLAGDNEQFF.

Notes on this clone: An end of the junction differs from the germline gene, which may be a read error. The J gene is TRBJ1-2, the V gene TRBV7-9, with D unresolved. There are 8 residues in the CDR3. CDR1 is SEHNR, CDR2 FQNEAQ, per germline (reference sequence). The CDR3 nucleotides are TGTGCCAGCAGCTCATACAACTTC. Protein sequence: CASSSYNF.

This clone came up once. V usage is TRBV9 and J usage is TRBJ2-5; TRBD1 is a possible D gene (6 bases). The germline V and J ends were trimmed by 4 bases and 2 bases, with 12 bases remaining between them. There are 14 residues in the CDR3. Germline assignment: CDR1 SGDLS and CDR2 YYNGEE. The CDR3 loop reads CASSYGTPQETQYF. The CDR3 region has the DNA TGTGCCAGCAGCTACGGGACACCACAAGAGACCCAGTACTTC.

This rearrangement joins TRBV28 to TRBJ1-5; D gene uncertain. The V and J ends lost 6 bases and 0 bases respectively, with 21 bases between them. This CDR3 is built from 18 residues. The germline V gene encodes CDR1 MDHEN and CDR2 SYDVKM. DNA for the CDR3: TGTGCCAGCAGCCCGCCCCGGGAATGGGGTAATAGCAATCAGCCCCAGCATTTT. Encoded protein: CASSPPREWGNSNQPQHF.

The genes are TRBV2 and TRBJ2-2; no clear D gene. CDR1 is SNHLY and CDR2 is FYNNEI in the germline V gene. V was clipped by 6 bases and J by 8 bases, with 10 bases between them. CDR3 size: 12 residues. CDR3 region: CASSVVGGELFF. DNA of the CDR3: TGTGCCAGCAGCGTAGTCGGGGGGGAGCTGTTTTTT.

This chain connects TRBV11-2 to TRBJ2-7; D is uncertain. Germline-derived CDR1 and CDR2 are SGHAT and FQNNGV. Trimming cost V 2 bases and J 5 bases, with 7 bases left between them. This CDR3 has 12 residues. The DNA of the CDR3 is TGTGCCAGCAGCTTAAAATTCAACGAGCAGTACTTC. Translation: CASSLKFNEQYF. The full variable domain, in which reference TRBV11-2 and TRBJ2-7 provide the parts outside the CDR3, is EAGVAQSPRYKIIEKRQSVAFWCNPISGHATLYWYQQILGQGPKLLIQFQNNGVVDDSQLPKDRFSAERLKGVDSTLKIQPAKLEDSAVYLCASSLKFNEQYFGPGTRLTVT.

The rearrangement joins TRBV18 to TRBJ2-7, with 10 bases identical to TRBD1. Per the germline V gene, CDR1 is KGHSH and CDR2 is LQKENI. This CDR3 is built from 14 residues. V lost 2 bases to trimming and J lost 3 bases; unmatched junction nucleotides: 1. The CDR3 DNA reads TGTGCCAGCTCACCAGACAGGGGGCTCTACGAGCAGTACTTC. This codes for CASSPDRGLYEQYF.

The CDR3 sequence is CASSYFHQGSNYGYTF. CDR3 DNA sequence: TGTGCCAGCAGTTACTTCCACCAGGGGTCTAACTATGGCTACACCTTC. V is TRBV6-5 and J is TRBJ1-2; D perhaps matches TRBD1 (6 bases). The CDR3 is 16 residues long. The germline gives CDR1 MNHEY, CDR2 SVGAGI. Trimming removed 1 base at V and 0 bases at J, with 12 bases between.

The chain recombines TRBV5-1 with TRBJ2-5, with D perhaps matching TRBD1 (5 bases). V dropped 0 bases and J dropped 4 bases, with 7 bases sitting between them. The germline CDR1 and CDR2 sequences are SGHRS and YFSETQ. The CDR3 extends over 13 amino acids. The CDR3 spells CASSLVGRETQYF. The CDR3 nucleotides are TGCGCCAGCAGCTTGGTGGGGCGAGAGACCCAGTACTTC. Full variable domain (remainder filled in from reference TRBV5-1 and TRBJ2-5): KAGVTQTPRYLIKTRGQQVTLSCSPISGHRSVSWYQQTPGQGLQFLFEYFSETQRNKGNFPGRFSGRQFSNSRSEMNVSTLELGDSALYLCASSLVGRETQYFGPGTRLLVL.

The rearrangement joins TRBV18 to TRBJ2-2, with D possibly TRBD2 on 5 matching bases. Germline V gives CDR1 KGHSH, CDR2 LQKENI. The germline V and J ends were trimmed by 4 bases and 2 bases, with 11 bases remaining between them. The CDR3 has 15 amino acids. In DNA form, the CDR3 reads TGTGCCAGCTCACGTGAGCGGTCAAACACCGGGGAGCTGTTTTTT. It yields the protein CASSRERSNTGELFF.

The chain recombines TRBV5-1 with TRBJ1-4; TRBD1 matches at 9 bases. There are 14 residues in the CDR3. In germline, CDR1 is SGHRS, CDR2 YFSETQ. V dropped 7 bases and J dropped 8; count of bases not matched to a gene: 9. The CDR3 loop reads CASSGQGTWEKLFF. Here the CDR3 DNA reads TGCGCCAGCTCTGGACAGGGGACTTGGGAAAAACTGTTTTTT.

Here the CDR3 reads CASSDWTGPNYGYTF. CDR3 coding DNA: TGTGCCAGCAGTGATTGGACAGGTCCCAACTATGGCTACACCTTC. The chain uses TRBV6-1 and TRBJ1-2, with 7 bases aligning to TRBD1. Looked up from germline, CDR1 is MNHNS and CDR2 is SASEGT. V shed 3 bases, J shed 2 bases, and the junction held 6 bases outside the gene matches. CDR3 length equals 15 residues.

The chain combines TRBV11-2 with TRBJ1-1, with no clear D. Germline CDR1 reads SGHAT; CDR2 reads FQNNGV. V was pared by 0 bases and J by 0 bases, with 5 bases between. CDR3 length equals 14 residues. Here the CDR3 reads CASSLDSMNTEAFF. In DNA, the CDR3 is TGTGCCAGCAGCTTAGACAGTATGAACACTGAAGCTTTCTTT.

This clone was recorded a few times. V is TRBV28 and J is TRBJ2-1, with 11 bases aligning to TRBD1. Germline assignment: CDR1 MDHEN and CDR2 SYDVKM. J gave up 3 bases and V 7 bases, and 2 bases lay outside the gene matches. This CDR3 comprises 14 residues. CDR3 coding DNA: TGTGCCAGCACGGGACAGGGGGACTACAATGAGCAGTTCTTC. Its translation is CASTGQGDYNEQFF.

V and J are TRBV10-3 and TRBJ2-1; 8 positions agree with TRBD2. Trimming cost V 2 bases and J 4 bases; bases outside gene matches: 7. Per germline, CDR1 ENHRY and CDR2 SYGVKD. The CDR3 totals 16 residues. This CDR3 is CAISEPGLADYNEQFF. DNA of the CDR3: TGTGCCATCAGTGAGCCCGGACTAGCAGATTACAATGAGCAGTTCTTC.